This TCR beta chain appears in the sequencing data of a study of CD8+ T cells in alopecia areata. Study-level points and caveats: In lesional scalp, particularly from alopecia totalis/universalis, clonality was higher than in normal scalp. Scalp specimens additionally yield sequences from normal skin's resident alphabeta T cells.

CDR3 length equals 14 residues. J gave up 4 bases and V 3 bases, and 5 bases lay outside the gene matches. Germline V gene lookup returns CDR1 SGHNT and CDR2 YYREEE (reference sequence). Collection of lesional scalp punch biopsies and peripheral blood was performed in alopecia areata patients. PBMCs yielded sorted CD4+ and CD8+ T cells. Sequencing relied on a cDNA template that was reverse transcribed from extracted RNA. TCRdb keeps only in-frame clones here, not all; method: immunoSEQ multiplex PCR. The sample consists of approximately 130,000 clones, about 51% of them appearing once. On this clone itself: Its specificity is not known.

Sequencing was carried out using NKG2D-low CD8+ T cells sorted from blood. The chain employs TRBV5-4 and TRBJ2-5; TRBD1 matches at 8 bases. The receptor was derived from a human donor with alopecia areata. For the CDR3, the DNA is TGTGCCAGCAGCTACCAGGACAGGGTAGAGACCCAGTACTTC. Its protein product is CASSYQDRVETQYF.